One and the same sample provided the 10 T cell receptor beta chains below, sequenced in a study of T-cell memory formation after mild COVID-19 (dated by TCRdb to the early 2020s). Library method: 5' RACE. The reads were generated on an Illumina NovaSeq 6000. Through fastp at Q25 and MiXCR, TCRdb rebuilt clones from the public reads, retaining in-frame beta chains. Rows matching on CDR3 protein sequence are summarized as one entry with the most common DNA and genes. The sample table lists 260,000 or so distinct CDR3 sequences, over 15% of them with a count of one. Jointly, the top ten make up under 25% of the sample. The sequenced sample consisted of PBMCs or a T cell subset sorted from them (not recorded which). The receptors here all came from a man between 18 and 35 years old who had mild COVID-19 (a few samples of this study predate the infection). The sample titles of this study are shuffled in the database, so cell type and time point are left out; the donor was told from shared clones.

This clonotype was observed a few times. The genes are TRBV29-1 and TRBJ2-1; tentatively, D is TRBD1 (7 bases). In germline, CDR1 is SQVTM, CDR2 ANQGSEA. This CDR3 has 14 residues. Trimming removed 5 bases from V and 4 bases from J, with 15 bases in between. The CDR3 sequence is CSVRARGEYNEQFF. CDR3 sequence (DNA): TGCAGCGTTAGGGCCAGGGGGGAATACAATGAGCAGTTCTTC.

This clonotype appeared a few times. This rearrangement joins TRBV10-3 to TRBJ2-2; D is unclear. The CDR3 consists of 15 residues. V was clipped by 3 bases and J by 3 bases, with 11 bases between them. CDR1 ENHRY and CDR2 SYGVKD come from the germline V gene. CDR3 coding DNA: TGTGCCATCAGTGACACATCATCGGACACCGGGGAGCTGTTTTTT. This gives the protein CAISDTSSDTGELFF.

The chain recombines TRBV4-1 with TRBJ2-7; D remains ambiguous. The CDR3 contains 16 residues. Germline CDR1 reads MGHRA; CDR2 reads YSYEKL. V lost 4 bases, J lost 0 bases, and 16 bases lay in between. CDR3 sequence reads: CASSPLAARGSYEQYF. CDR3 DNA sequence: TGCGCCAGCAGCCCCCTGGCAGCCCGAGGCTCCTACGAGCAGTACTTC.

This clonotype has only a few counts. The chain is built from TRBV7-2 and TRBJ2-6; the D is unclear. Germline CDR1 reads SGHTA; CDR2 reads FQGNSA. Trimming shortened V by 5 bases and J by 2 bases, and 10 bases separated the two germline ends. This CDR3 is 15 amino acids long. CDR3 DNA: TGTGCCAGCAGCCCGGACGCAACTGGGGCCAACGTCCTGACTTTC. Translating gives CASSPDATGANVLTF.

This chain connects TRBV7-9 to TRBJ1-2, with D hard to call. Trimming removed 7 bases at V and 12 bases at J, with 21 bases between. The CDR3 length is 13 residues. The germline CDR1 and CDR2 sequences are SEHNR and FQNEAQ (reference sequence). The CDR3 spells CASTLAGSKGNTF. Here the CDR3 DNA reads TGTGCCAGCACCCTCGCCGGCAGTAAAGGCAACACCTTC.

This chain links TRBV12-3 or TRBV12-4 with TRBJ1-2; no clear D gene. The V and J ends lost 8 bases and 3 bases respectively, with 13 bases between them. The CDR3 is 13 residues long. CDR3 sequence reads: CASGKGQYYGYTF. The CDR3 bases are TGTGCCAGCGGTAAGGGCCAGTACTATGGCTACACCTTC.

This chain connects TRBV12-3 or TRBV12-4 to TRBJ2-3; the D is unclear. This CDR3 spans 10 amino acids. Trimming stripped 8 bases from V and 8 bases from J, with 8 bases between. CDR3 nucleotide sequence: TGTGCCAGCGGTGGTCGTACGCAGTATTTT. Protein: CASGGRTQYF.

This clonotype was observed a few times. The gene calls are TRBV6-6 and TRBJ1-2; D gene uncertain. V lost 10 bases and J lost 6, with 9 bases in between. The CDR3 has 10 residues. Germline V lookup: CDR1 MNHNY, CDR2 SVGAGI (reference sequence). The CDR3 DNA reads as TGTGCCACTTATACCGATGGCTACACCTTC. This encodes CATYTDGYTF.

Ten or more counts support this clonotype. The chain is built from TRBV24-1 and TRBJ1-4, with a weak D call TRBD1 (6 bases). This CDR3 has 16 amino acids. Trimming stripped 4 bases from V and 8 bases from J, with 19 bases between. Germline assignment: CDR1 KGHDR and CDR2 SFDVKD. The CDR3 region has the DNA TGTGCCACCAGTGAGGGAAGCAGGGGTGACGGAGAAAAACTGTTTTTT. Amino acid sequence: CATSEGSRGDGEKLFF.

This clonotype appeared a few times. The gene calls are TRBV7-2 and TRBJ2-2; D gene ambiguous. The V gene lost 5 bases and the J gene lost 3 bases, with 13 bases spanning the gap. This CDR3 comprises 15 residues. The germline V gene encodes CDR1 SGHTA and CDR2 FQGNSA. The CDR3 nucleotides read TGTGCCAGCAGCCCGCCTCCCTCCTACACCGGGGAGCTGTTTTTT. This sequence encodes CASSPPPSYTGELFF.